The clone carrying this T cell receptor beta chain was seen a handful of times. Its antigen is still unknown. TCRdb re-analysed the reads in MiXCR, keeping a single row per CDR3 protein. The table lists some 270,000 distinct CDR3 sequences, over 15% of them singletons, with approximately 44% in the top ten. The CDR3 covers 11 residues. The germline CDR1 and CDR2 sequences are ENHRY and SYGVKD. Trimming left V 5 bases short and J 8 bases short, with 9 bases between. This sample is drawn from a study of T cell repertoires in cytomegalovirus infection. Study in general: An indication of both CMV infection and matching HLA type came from public TCR beta signatures. Findings and caveats of the study: Dominating the ex vivo response were HLA-C-restricted CMV-specific TCR beta clonotypes. Cumulative public TCR beta family frequency identified carriers of CMV plus the relevant HLA.

This sequence joins TRBV10-3 and TRBJ1-1; tentatively, D is TRBD1 (6 bases). The receptor comes from a human donor in good health (CMV status not recorded). Some clones in this sample may be carry-over from other donors' samples. The source material was CD8+ T cells from PBMCs. CDR3 loop: CAISTGQEAFF. The CDR3 DNA reads as TGTGCCATCAGTACGGGACAAGAAGCTTTCTTT.